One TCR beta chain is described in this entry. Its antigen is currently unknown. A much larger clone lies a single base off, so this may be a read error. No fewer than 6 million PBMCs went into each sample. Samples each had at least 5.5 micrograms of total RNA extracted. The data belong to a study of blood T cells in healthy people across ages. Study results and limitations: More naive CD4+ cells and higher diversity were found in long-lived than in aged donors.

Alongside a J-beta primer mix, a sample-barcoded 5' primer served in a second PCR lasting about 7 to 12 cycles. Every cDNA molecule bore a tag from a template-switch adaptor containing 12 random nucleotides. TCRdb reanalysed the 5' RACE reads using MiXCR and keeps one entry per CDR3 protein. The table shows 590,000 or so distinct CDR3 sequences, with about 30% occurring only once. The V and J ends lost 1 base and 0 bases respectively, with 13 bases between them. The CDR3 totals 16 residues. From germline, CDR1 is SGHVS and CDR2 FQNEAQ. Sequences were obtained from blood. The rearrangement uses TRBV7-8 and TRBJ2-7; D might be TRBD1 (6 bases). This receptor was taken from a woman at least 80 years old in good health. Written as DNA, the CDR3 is TGTGCCAGCAGCTTAGGCCGGGACAAGAGCTCCTACGAGCAGTACTTC. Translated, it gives CASSLGRDKSSYEQYF. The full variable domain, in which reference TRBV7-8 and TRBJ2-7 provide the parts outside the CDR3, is GAGVSQSPRYKVAKRGQDVALRCDPISGHVSLFWYQQALGQGPEFLTYFQNEAQLDKSGLPSDRFFAERPEGSVSTLKIQRTQQEDSAVYLCASSLGRDKSSYEQYFGPGTRLTVT.